Following are 10 T cell receptor beta chains from one sample sequenced in a study of response to subunit inactivated influenza vaccine (dated by TCRdb to the late 2010s). This specimen's time point label, interpreted: around 47 days after influenza vaccine administration. Library construction relied on RT-PCR. The reads were generated on an Illumina HiSeq 2500. TCRdb cleaned the public reads at Q25 with fastp, built clones with MiXCR and kept in-frame beta chains. A single entry per CDR3 protein holds the most common genes and DNA from its merged rows. The sample profile shows approximately 530,000 distinct CDR3 sequences; 10% to 15% of them were found once. The top ten clones comprise around 14% of the sample. The sequencing here drew on PBMCs from blood, taken about 6 weeks after vaccination. The source is a man between 50 and 59 years old who received an inactivated influenza vaccine. Donor details come from another sample of the same person, matched by shared clones.

Only a few counts were recorded for this clonotype. This chain connects TRBV12-3 or TRBV12-4 to TRBJ2-7; D uncertain. V was trimmed by 2 bases and J by 1 base, leaving 6 bases between them. The CDR3 length is 13 residues. CDR3 nucleotides: TGTGCCAGCAGTTTAACTGAGTCCTACGAGCAGTACTTC. Amino acid sequence: CASSLTESYEQYF.

The J gene is TRBJ2-3, the V gene TRBV20-1; TRBD2 is a possible D gene (5 bases). The CDR3 extends over 17 amino acids. V lost 0 bases and J 5 bases, leaving 21 bases between the germline ends. CDR1 is DFQATT and CDR2 is SNEGSKA in the germline V gene (reference sequence). CDR3 protein: CSARDRGWETSRDTQYF. The CDR3 bases are TGCAGTGCTAGAGATCGAGGGTGGGAGACCTCCCGAGATACGCAGTATTTT.

The chain joins TRBV15 to TRBJ2-5; perhaps TRBD1 as D (7 bases). Deletions cut 0 bases from V and 1 base from J, with 12 bases between. The CDR3 extends over 16 amino acids. CDR1 LNHNV and CDR2 YYDKDF come from the germline V gene (reference sequence). CDR3 in DNA: TGTGCCACCAGCAGAGATCCAGGGGGACTCCAAGAGACCCAGTACTTC. This gives the protein CATSRDPGGLQETQYF.

In its sample, this clonotype was seen many times. J is TRBJ1-1 and V is TRBV5-1, with D hard to call. CDR1 is SGHRS, CDR2 YFSETQ, per germline. The CDR3 has 13 amino acids. Trimming pared 0 bases from V and 3 bases from J, leaving 6 bases between. The CDR3 nucleotides are TGCGCCAGCAGCTTGGCCCTCCACACTGAAGCTTTCTTT. This sequence encodes CASSLALHTEAFF.

The chain uses TRBV7-2 and TRBJ1-6, with a possible D match to TRBD1 (6 bases). The CDR3 covers 17 residues. V was shortened by 5 bases and J by 0 bases, with 14 bases between the two germline ends. Germline lookup yields CDR1 SGHTA and CDR2 FQGNSA. The CDR3 spells CASSPAGQFSYNSPLHF. CDR3 nucleotide sequence: TGTGCCAGCAGCCCAGCAGGACAGTTCTCCTATAATTCACCCCTCCACTTT.

This clonotype came up a few times. The rearrangement links TRBV20-1 to TRBJ2-7; D is possibly TRBD2 (6 bases). This CDR3 has 13 amino acids. Per the germline V gene, CDR1 is DFQATT and CDR2 is SNEGSKA (reference sequence). Trimming left V 3 bases short and J 0 bases short, with 9 bases between. CDR3 sequence reads: CSASGGPSYEQYF. CDR3 nucleotides: TGCAGTGCTAGCGGGGGACCCTCCTACGAGCAGTACTTC.

V is TRBV7-3 and J is TRBJ2-1, with 8 bases that match TRBD2. Germline assignment: CDR1 SGHTA and CDR2 FQGTGA. The CDR3 is made up of 15 amino acids. Unmatched junction bases numbered 6, after V lost 1 base and J lost 7 bases. CDR3: CASSLIPASGNEQFF. CDR3 nucleotide sequence: TGTGCCAGCAGCTTAATCCCGGCTAGCGGGAATGAGCAGTTCTTC. The complete variable domain, with remaining parts taken from reference TRBV7-3 and TRBJ2-1, reads GAGVSQTPSNKVTEKGKYVELRCDPISGHTALYWYRQSLGQGPEFLIYFQGTGAADDSGLPNDRFFAVRPEGSVSTLKIQRTERGDSAVYLCASSLIPASGNEQFFGPGTRLTVL.

As concerns this clonotype: One end of the junction is discordant with germline, which a read error may explain. This chain uses TRBV9 with TRBJ2-2; 9 bases map to TRBD1. The CDR3 is 14 residues long. Germline V CDR1 and CDR2: SGDLS, YYNGEE. The CDR3 bases are TGTGCCAGCAAGCGGGACAGGGATCCCGGGGAGCCGTTTTTT. It yields the protein CASKRDRDPGEPFF.

This clonotype was seen a few times. The chain joins TRBV15 to TRBJ2-7, with D possibly TRBD1 on 6 matching bases. V was pared by 5 bases and J by 8 bases, with 13 bases between. Germline CDR1 is LNHNV and CDR2 is YYDKDF (reference sequence). CDR3 length: 12 residues. The CDR3 spells CATSFSGVQQYF. In DNA form, the CDR3 reads TGTGCCACCAGCTTTTCAGGGGTACAGCAGTACTTC.

In its sample, this clonotype was seen a few times. This chain uses TRBV20-1 with TRBJ1-1, with a tentative D call TRBD1 (6 bases). CDR3 length: 14 residues. The V gene's germline CDR1 is DFQATT and CDR2 SNEGSKA (reference sequence). Trimming stripped 0 bases from V and 4 bases from J, with 12 bases between. The CDR3 coding sequence is TGCAGTGCTAGAGATGGGGGCGGTGGCACTGAAGCTTTCTTT. It codes for CSARDGGGGTEAFF.